This TCR beta chain was captured by sequencing in a study of post-analysis software for immune sequencing data. Germline values: CDR1 SGHTA, CDR2 FQGNSA. Deletions cut 5 bases from V and 5 bases from J, with 15 bases between. The CDR3 totals 14 residues. Findings and caveats of the study: A few TRBV segments (TRBV5-6, TRBV5-1 and TRBV20-1 among them) occurred more frequently in patients than in controls.

Of note for this clonotype: The antigen remains undetermined.

Unique-molecular-identifier-tagged TCR beta cDNA libraries were used. Via MiXCR, TCRdb re-called the PCR reads, giving one row per CDR3 protein. The profile shows roughly 700,000 distinct CDR3 sequences, 25% to 30% of them singletons. The chain combines TRBV7-2 with TRBJ2-5, with D maybe TRBD1 (5 bases). Input material: blood. The clonotype originates from a girl under 18 with multiple sclerosis. The CDR3 coding sequence is TGTGCCAGCAGCCCCACACGCCCAGGGGAGACCCAGTACTTC. It encodes CASSPTRPGETQYF.